This paragraph covers one TCR beta chain sequence. Method: immunoSEQ multiplex PCR; TCRdb's copy keeps in-frame clones and lacks some. In the table there are approximately 480,000 clones, roughly 89% of which are singletons. Treatment in this sample: over 15 received Ad26.COV2.S at low or high dose, single or two shots; five or six received placebo; per-sample allocation not given. Sampling took place 63 days after the first vaccine or placebo injection. In Boston, the donor was an adult between 18-55 years of age. The V and J ends lost 0 bases and 0 bases, in that order; junction bases with no gene match: 7. The CDR3 sequence is 19 residues long. The germline CDR1 and CDR2 sequences are LGHNA and YNFKEQ. This sample was taken from a study of Ad26.COV2.S vaccination and SARS-CoV-2 variants. Study context: Intramuscular Ad26.COV2.S at 5x10^10 or 1x10^11 viral particles.

Here the sequenced sample was peripheral blood, taken in a trial of Ad26.COV2.S vaccine versus placebo. The chain carries TRBV4-2 and TRBJ2-4; 11 bases fit TRBD2. This sequence originates from a person aged 18-60 years who received the Ad26.COV2.S COVID-19 vaccine or a placebo. CDR3 sequence: CASSQDGTSGPIAKNIQYF. CDR3 DNA sequence: TGTGCCAGCAGCCAAGACGGGACTAGCGGACCTATAGCCAAAAACATTCAGTACTTC.